Listed here are 32 T cell receptor beta chains from one sample, sequenced in a study of blood T cell repertoires in COVID-19. Measured with immunoSEQ multiplex PCR; TCRdb has only the in-frame clones, and not every one. The sample includes 55,000 to 90,000 clones, approximately 84% of them seen just once. The specimen was peripheral blood. These receptors all come from a woman aged 55 to 70 with acute or convalescent COVID-19.

J is TRBJ1-5 and V is TRBV6-5; 9 bases are a match to TRBD1. The ends lost 6 bases at V and 3 bases at J; junction bases unmatched: 6. In germline, CDR1 is MNHEY, CDR2 SVGAGI. This CDR3 has 15 residues. The CDR3 sequence is CASRPGQGPNQPQHF. In DNA, the CDR3 is TGTGCCAGCAGACCCGGACAGGGGCCCAATCAGCCCCAGCATTTT.

This sequence joins TRBV7-8 and TRBJ1-3, with 9 bases aligning to TRBD1. Trimming removed 5 bases from V and 7 bases from J; junction bases left unmatched: 9. Germline CDR1 reads SGHVS; CDR2 reads FQNEAQ. The CDR3 totals 15 residues. The CDR3 here is CASSSGTGSANTIYF. DNA of the CDR3: TGTGCCAGCAGCAGCGGGACAGGGAGCGCGAACACCATATATTTT.

This rearrangement joins TRBV10-2 to TRBJ2-7, with 7 nucleotides matching TRBD1. V lost 6 bases to trimming and J lost 6 bases; unmatched junction nucleotides: 11. The CDR3 length is 14 residues. Looked up from germline, CDR1 is WSHSY and CDR2 is SAAADI. In nucleotides, the CDR3 is TGCGCCAGCAGAATACCTGACAGGGTCTCCGAGCAGTACTTC. Its translation: CASRIPDRVSEQYF.

This clone showed up just once. The chain joins TRBV18 to TRBJ1-5, with 7 positions matching TRBD1. V shed 3 bases, J shed 7 bases, and the junction held 6 bases outside the gene matches. The CDR3 sequence is 14 residues long. Germline V gene sequence: CDR1 KGHSH, CDR2 LQKENI. The CDR3 DNA is TGTGCCAGCTCACCTTCAGGGGGAGACCAGCCCCAGCATTTT. Its translation is CASSPSGGDQPQHF.

V is TRBV7-3 and J is TRBJ2-5; 12 nucleotides line up with TRBD2. J was trimmed by 4 bases and V by 4 bases; bases with no gene match: 7. Germline V gene data show CDR1 as SGHTA and CDR2 as FQGTGA. The CDR3 is 16 residues long. The CDR3 nucleotides are TGTGCCAGCAGCTCAGATCCGGGACTAGCGGGAGAGACCCAGTACTTC. Its protein product is CASSSDPGLAGETQYF.

This clone was recorded once. The DNA of the CDR3 is TGTGCCAGCAGTGAGGGCCGCACAGATACGCAGTATTTT. Protein sequence: CASSEGRTDTQYF. V usage is TRBV6-1 and J usage is TRBJ2-3; D not certain. This CDR3 spans 13 amino acids. Germline V gives CDR1 MNHNS, CDR2 SASEGT. V lost 3 bases and J lost 1, with 5 bases in between.

This clone has only one observation. The chain joins TRBV5-4 to TRBJ2-3, with 10 bases matching TRBD2. Trimming removed 0 bases from V and 2 bases from J; junction bases left unmatched: 6. This CDR3 has 17 residues. Germline assignment: CDR1 SGHNT and CDR2 YYREEE (reference sequence). The CDR3 bases are TGTGCCAGCAGCTTGGGGACTAGCGGACCTAACACAGATACGCAGTATTTT. Its translation: CASSLGTSGPNTDTQYF.

V is TRBV5-1 and J is TRBJ2-6; D is perhaps TRBD1 (5 bases). With 0 bases removed from V and 3 bases from J, the gap between germline ends came to 10 bases. The CDR3 is made up of 16 amino acids. CDR1 is SGHRS and CDR2 is YFSETQ in the germline V gene. The CDR3 sequence: CASSLAQGGGANVLTF. In DNA form, the CDR3 reads TGCGCCAGCAGCTTGGCTCAGGGTGGTGGGGCCAACGTCCTGACTTTC.

This clone was counted a few times. The chain links TRBV30 to TRBJ1-5, with a tentative D call TRBD1 (5 bases). The germline V gene has CDR1 GTSNPN and CDR2 SVGIG (reference sequence). Trimming took 2 bases from V and 7 from J, leaving 18 bases between them. This CDR3 region has 15 residues. The CDR3, as DNA: TGTGCCTGGAGTAAGGCCTCAGGGCCCCAACAGCCCCAGCATTTT. Its protein is CAWSKASGPQQPQHF.

The chain links TRBV6-1 to TRBJ1-5; 7 bases align to TRBD1. Looked up from germline, CDR1 is MNHNS and CDR2 is SASEGT. V lost 0 bases to trimming and J lost 3 bases; unmatched junction nucleotides: 8. The CDR3 runs to 17 residues. CDR3 protein: CASSEAATGKYNQPQHF. CDR3 nucleotides: TGTGCCAGCAGTGAAGCGGCGACAGGGAAATACAATCAGCCCCAGCATTTT.

This chain joins TRBV29-1 and TRBJ1-1, with TRBD1 matching over 8 bases. Looked up from germline, CDR1 is SQVTM and CDR2 is ANQGSEA. This CDR3 spans 13 amino acids. The V and J ends lost 7 bases and 2 bases, in that order; junction bases with no gene match: 6. CDR3 coding DNA: TGCAGCGGGCAGGGGGCCGGAAACACTGAAGCTTTCTTT. It translates to CSGQGAGNTEAFF. The whole variable domain, remainder taken from reference TRBV29-1 and TRBJ1-1, is SAVISQKPSRDICQRGTSLTIQCQVDSQVTMMFWYRQQPGQSLTLIATANQGSEATYESGFVIDKFPISRPNLTFSTLTVSNMSPEDSSIYLCSGQGAGNTEAFFGQGTRLTVV.

This clone came up a few times. This rearrangement joins TRBV7-7 to TRBJ2-7; 11 nucleotides line up with TRBD1. V lost 5 bases to trimming and J lost 7 bases; unmatched junction nucleotides: 10. CDR3 length: 15 residues. Germline CDR1 is SSHAT and CDR2 is FNYEAQ (reference sequence). The DNA for the CDR3 is TGTGCCAGCAGCCTCGGGACAGGGGGATCAGGAGAGCAGTACTTC. Its translation is CASSLGTGGSGEQYF.

This clone occurred many times. This chain uses TRBV19 with TRBJ2-7, with TRBD1 identical over 9 bases. This CDR3 spans 15 amino acids. Losses at the gene ends were 6 bases for V and 0 bases for J; bases not matched to a gene: 6. CDR1 LNHDA and CDR2 SQIVND come from the germline V gene (reference sequence). The CDR3 is CASRGTGSLSYEQYF. The CDR3 coding sequence is TGTGCCAGTAGGGGGACAGGGAGCCTCTCCTACGAGCAGTACTTC.

This clone was picked up a small number of times. The CDR3 sequence: CASSKARDREQYF. The DNA of the CDR3 is TGTGCCAGCAGCAAAGCCCGGGATCGCGAGCAGTACTTC. The chain has TRBV21-1 and TRBJ2-7; the table's D gene call, TRBD2, was not cross checked with the DNA. TRBV21-1 is a pseudogene segment. The CDR3 totals 13 residues.

This chain joins TRBV6-6 and TRBJ2-7; 10 positions agree with TRBD1. Germline-derived CDR1 and CDR2 are MNHNY and SVGAGI (reference sequence). The CDR3 sequence is 13 residues long. J was trimmed by 6 bases and V by 4 bases; bases with no gene match: 3. CDR3 nucleotide sequence: TGTGCCAGCAGTTCGACAGGGGGCGGCGAGCAGTACTTC. Protein sequence: CASSSTGGGEQYF.

V is TRBV13 and J is TRBJ1-5, with D uncertain. Trimming removed 0 bases at V and 3 bases at J, with 6 bases between. Germline V CDR1 and CDR2: PRHDT, FYEKMQ (reference sequence). The CDR3 length is 14 residues. CDR3 sequence: CASSLGHLNQPQHF. The DNA of the CDR3 is TGTGCCAGCAGCTTAGGACACCTCAATCAGCCCCAGCATTTT.

This clone has just a few counts. The rearrangement joins TRBV5-1 to TRBJ2-3; a possible D gene is TRBD2 (6 bases). CDR3 length: 16 residues. Trimming took off 1 base at V and 3 bases at J, with 15 bases between the two ends. The germline V gene encodes CDR1 SGHRS and CDR2 YFSETQ. The CDR3, as DNA: TGCGCCAGCAGCTTGCGGACCTCGGAGGGGACAGATACGCAGTATTTT. It specifies CASSLRTSEGTDTQYF.

The chain carries TRBV7-3 and TRBJ2-5, with a possible D match to TRBD2 (7 bases). CDR3 length equals 18 residues. CDR1 SGHTA and CDR2 FQGTGA come from the germline V gene. With 5 bases removed from V and 1 base from J, the gap between germline ends came to 23 bases. The CDR3 coding sequence is TGTGCCAGCAGCCCCATAGGGGGGGGAAGGGGACGCCAAGAGACCCAGTACTTC. Residues: CASSPIGGGRGRQETQYF.

This CDR3 is CASSGRGPAFF. In nucleotides, the CDR3 is TGTGCCAGCAGTGGGAGGGGACCAGCTTTCTTT. The chain recombines TRBV27 with TRBJ1-1, with D perhaps matching TRBD1 (5 bases). The V and J ends lost 5 bases and 10 bases respectively, with 11 bases between them. The CDR3 runs 11 residues. CDR1 and CDR2 (germline): MNHEY, SMNVEV (reference sequence).

V usage is TRBV5-1 and J usage is TRBJ1-6, with D perhaps matching TRBD1 (6 bases). CDR3 length: 15 amino acids. The V end was cut by 4 bases, the J end by 10 bases, with 18 bases between. Per the germline V gene, CDR1 is SGHRS and CDR2 is YFSETQ. Here the CDR3 reads CASSPRDPRGSPLHF. The DNA of the CDR3 is TGCGCCAGCAGCCCCCGGGACCCCAGGGGCTCACCCCTCCACTTT.

The chain joins TRBV9 to TRBJ1-4; TRBD1 might be the D (6 bases). The V gene's germline CDR1 is SGDLS and CDR2 YYNGEE. The CDR3 is made up of 15 amino acids. The V gene lost 2 bases and the J gene lost 8 bases, with 16 bases spanning the gap. CDR3 region: CASSVAAGGQEKLFF. As DNA, the CDR3 is TGTGCCAGCAGCGTGGCGGCGGGGGGGCAAGAAAAACTGTTTTTT.

This clone was counted a single time. This rearrangement joins TRBV6-1 to TRBJ1-2; D is possibly TRBD1 (5 bases). Per germline, CDR1 MNHNS and CDR2 SASEGT. V lost 0 bases and J lost 0, with 5 bases in between. There are 14 residues in the CDR3. DNA for the CDR3: TGTGCCAGCAGTGAAGCGACAGCTAACTATGGCTACACCTTC. Its translation: CASSEATANYGYTF.

V gene TRBV6-5 combines with J gene TRBJ2-3; D is possibly TRBD2 (6 bases). V lost 6 bases, J lost 0 bases, and 13 bases lay in between. Germline V gene data show CDR1 as MNHEY and CDR2 as SVGAGI. This CDR3 spans 15 amino acids. The CDR3: CASRGTQHSTDTQYF. CDR3 coding DNA: TGTGCCAGCAGAGGGACTCAACATAGCACAGATACGCAGTATTTT.

The chain combines TRBV5-6 with TRBJ1-2; D remains unclear. The CDR3 runs 14 residues. Trimming removed 2 bases from V and 6 bases from J, with 14 bases in between. Germline-derived CDR1 and CDR2 are SGHDT and YYEEEE. DNA for the CDR3: TGTGCCAGCAGCTTACTGGCGGGTGCTAATGGCTACACCTTC. Its protein product is CASSLLAGANGYTF.

The rearrangement uses TRBV3-1 (or the pseudogene TRBV3-2) and TRBJ1-6; tentative D call: TRBD1 (6 bases). Germline values: CDR1 LGHDT, CDR2 YNNKEL (reference sequence). The CDR3 is 15 residues long. V gave up 0 bases and J gave up 7 bases, with 10 bases separating them. The CDR3 spells CASSQDSGVNSPLHF. For the CDR3, the DNA is TGTGCCAGCAGCCAAGATTCAGGGGTAAATTCACCCCTCCACTTT.

This rearrangement joins TRBV5-4 to TRBJ1-2; tentative D call: TRBD1 (5 bases). Germline V gives CDR1 SGHNT, CDR2 YYREEE (reference sequence). The CDR3 consists of 16 residues. Trimming took off 4 bases at V and 7 bases at J, with 23 bases between the two ends. Here the CDR3 DNA reads TGTGCCAGCAGCATAACTCCGGTCCCACTAACAGGTGGCTACACCTTC. This translates into CASSITPVPLTGGYTF.

This chain links TRBV3-1 (or the pseudogene TRBV3-2) with TRBJ2-5; 7 nucleotides match TRBD2. The CDR3 totals 16 residues. From germline, CDR1 is LGHDT and CDR2 YNNKEL (reference sequence). The J segment lost 5 bases and the V segment lost 4 bases, leaving 13 bases of the junction unmatched. CDR3 loop: CASSPSGAGNGETQYF. Written as DNA, the CDR3 is TGTGCCAGCAGCCCCTCCGGAGCGGGGAACGGCGAGACCCAGTACTTC.

The chain has TRBV5-6 and TRBJ2-1; perhaps TRBD2 as D (6 bases). Germline values: CDR1 SGHDT, CDR2 YYEEEE. The CDR3 length is 16 residues. Between the trimmed V and J ends, which lost 4 bases and 7 bases, there was a span of 21 bases. As DNA, the CDR3 is TGTGCCAGCAGCGGGTTGGGGGGTCGTAGTTTTAATGAGCAGTTCTTC. It specifies CASSGLGGRSFNEQFF.

This clone was seen a single time. The chain links TRBV10-2 to TRBJ1-2; 7 nucleotides line up with TRBD1. V was pared by 3 bases and J by 3 bases, with 1 base of the junction left unmatched. The CDR3 is made up of 13 amino acids. The germline gives CDR1 WSHSY, CDR2 SAAADI. CDR3 region: CASSETGDYGYTF. CDR3 sequence (DNA): TGCGCCAGCAGTGAAACAGGGGACTATGGCTACACCTTC.

The CDR3: CATGQTGGKPYGYTF. DNA of the CDR3: TGTGCCACCGGCCAAACAGGGGGTAAACCTTATGGCTACACCTTC. V gene TRBV7-8 combines with J gene TRBJ1-2, with TRBD1 matching 8 bases. The CDR3 spans 15 residues. V lost 10 bases, J lost 5 bases, and 15 bases stayed unmatched. Germline CDR1 SGHVS, CDR2 FQNEAQ. Full variable domain (missing parts from reference TRBV7-8 and TRBJ1-2): GAGVSQSPRYKVAKRGQDVALRCDPISGHVSLFWYQQALGQGPEFLTYFQNEAQLDKSGLPSDRFFAERPEGSVSTLKIQRTQQEDSAVYLCATGQTGGKPYGYTFGSGTRLTVV.

The chain uses TRBV15 and TRBJ1-6, with 9 bases fitting TRBD1. The CDR3 has 20 residues. The germline V gene has CDR1 LNHNV and CDR2 YYDKDF (reference sequence). V was pared by 1 base and J by 2 bases, with 12 bases of the junction left unmatched. The CDR3 protein is CATSRGDTSRDRAYNSPLHF. CDR3 in DNA: TGTGCCACCAGCAGAGGCGATACTTCTCGGGACAGGGCCTATAATTCACCCCTCCACTTT.

At least ten counts were recorded for this clone. The gene calls are TRBV19 and TRBJ2-7; D is undetermined. The ends were cut back, 1 base at V and 4 bases at J, with 11 bases in the middle. The CDR3 contains 14 residues. From germline, CDR1 is LNHDA and CDR2 SQIVND (reference sequence). The CDR3 DNA reads TGTGCCAGTAGTATAGGCGGCTTCCAATACGAGCAGTACTTC. It specifies CASSIGGFQYEQYF. Using reference TRBV19 and TRBJ2-7 for the parts outside the CDR3, the full variable domain is DGGITQSPKYLFRKEGQNVTLSCEQNLNHDAMYWYRQDPGQGLRLIYYSQIVNDFQKGDIAEGYSVSREKKESFPLTVTSAQKNPTAFYLCASSIGGFQYEQYFGPGTRLTVT.